Listed here is a single T cell receptor (beta chain). The CDR3 sequence is 13 residues long. Germline CDR1 is SGHNT and CDR2 is YENEEA. V was cut by 4 bases and J by 10 bases, with 14 bases left in between. The assay was immunoSEQ multiplex PCR, and TCRdb's table has in-frame clones only and misses some. Among approximately 50,000 clones, 93% were seen once, and the ten largest hold approximately 11%. The receptor's source is a man aged 40-49 years with rheumatoid arthritis. The sample was PBMCs. This chain uses TRBV11-3 with TRBJ2-4; D tentatively reads TRBD1 or TRBD2 (5 bases each). CDR3 sequence: CASSSGPQGIQYF. For the CDR3, the DNA is TGTGCCAGCAGCTCGGGACCCCAAGGGATTCAGTACTTC. The whole variable domain, filled in from reference TRBV11-3 and TRBJ2-4, reads EAGVVQSPRYKIIEKKQPVAFWCNPISGHNTLYWYLQNLGQGPELLIRYENEEAVDDSQLPKDRFSAERLKGVDSTLKIQPAELGDSAVYLCASSSGPQGIQYFGAGTRLSVL.